This is a list of T cell receptor beta chains from one sample in a study of technical replicates of blood from a handful of donors. Profiling relied on immunoSEQ multiplex PCR, and the TCRdb table lists in-frame clones only, not all of them. The table shows around 78,000 clones, with approximately 95% occurring only once. The sample was T cells isolated from PBMCs. These receptor sequences come from a human donor in good health. Both conserved end residues are part of each CDR3. The order of the fields is V gene, J gene, clone size, D gene, CDR3 DNA, CDR3 protein. A D gene is named only where the DNA matches it firmly. Rows may omit the clone size; those that give it use once, few, many or a size class.

V: TRBV7-9; J: TRBJ2-2; size: -; D: -; DNA: TGTGCCAGCAGCAACACAGGGTTTGGAACGTCCGGGGAGCTGTTTTTT; CDR3: CASSNTGFGTSGELFF
V: TRBV18; J: TRBJ2-7; size: -; D: -; DNA: TGTGCCAGCTCACCAGCTAGCCCCAGTGTCGGCGAGCAGTACTTC; CDR3: CASSPASPSVGEQYF
V: TRBV29-1; J: TRBJ1-1; size: -; D: -; DNA: TGCAGCGTTGAAGATGGGGGCAGGACCACTGAAGCTTTCTTT; CDR3: CSVEDGGRTTEAFF
V: TRBV27; J: TRBJ1-5; size: -; D: -; DNA: TGTGCCAGCAGTTCCTATAGCAATCAGCCCCAGCATTTT; CDR3: CASSSYSNQPQHF
V: TRBV5-1; J: TRBJ2-5; size: -; D: TRBD2; DNA: TGCGCCAGCAGCCCGGTAGCGGGTGAAGAGACCCAGTACTTC; CDR3: CASSPVAGEETQYF
V: TRBV19; J: TRBJ2-7; size: -; D: TRBD2; DNA: TGTGCCAGTAGTATCGGGACTAGCGGGTTGTTTAACGAGCAGTACTTC; CDR3: CASSIGTSGLFNEQYF
V: TRBV18; J: TRBJ2-1; size: -; D: TRBD1; DNA: TGTGCCAGCTCACCACCTAATGGACAGGTTAGCTCCTACAATGAGCAGTTCTTC; CDR3: CASSPPNGQVSSYNEQFF
V: TRBV28; J: TRBJ1-4; size: -; D: TRBD1; DNA: TGTGCCAGCAGTTTCGTCCCGGGACAGGTTCGCTATGAAAAACTGTTTTTT; CDR3: CASSFVPGQVRYEKLFF
V: TRBV6-1; J: TRBJ2-5; size: -; D: TRBD1; DNA: TGTGCCAGCATGACGGCAGGGGGTCAGACCCAGTACTTC; CDR3: CASMTAGGQTQYF
V: TRBV19; J: TRBJ2-7; size: -; D: TRBD1; DNA: TGTGCCAGTAGTGGGGGACAGGGATCCTACGAGCAGTACTTC; CDR3: CASSGGQGSYEQYF
V: TRBV19; J: TRBJ2-1; size: -; D: -; DNA: TGTGCCAGTAGTACAATAGACCGGGGGTGGGCTAATGAGCAGTTCTTC; CDR3: CASSTIDRGWANEQFF
V: TRBV27; J: TRBJ2-2; size: -; D: TRBD1; DNA: TGTGCCAGCAGTACATCCGGGACAGGGAAAACCGGGGAGCTGTTTTTT; CDR3: CASSTSGTGKTGELFF
V: TRBV30; J: TRBJ1-6; size: -; D: TRBD1; DNA: TGTGCCTGGAGTGGACAGGGGTCACCCCTCCACTTT; CDR3: CAWSGQGSPLHF
V: TRBV5-6; J: TRBJ1-5; size: -; D: -; DNA: TGTGCCAGCAGCCTTACCTTGAACGGTCAGCCCCAGCATTTT; CDR3: CASSLTLNGQPQHF
V: TRBV6-6; J: TRBJ1-6; size: -; D: -; DNA: TGTGCCAGCAGTACAGACAGAGAGTATAATTCACCCCTCCACTTT; CDR3: CASSTDREYNSPLHF
V: TRBV14; J: TRBJ1-5; size: -; D: -; DNA: TGTGCCAGCAGCAGGGGGAATCAGCCCCAGCATTTT; CDR3: CASSRGNQPQHF
V: TRBV18; J: TRBJ2-5; size: -; D: TRBD2; DNA: TGTGCCAGCTCACCGGGGGGGAGCACAGAAGAGACCCAGTACTTC; CDR3: CASSPGGSTEETQYF
V: TRBV19; J: TRBJ2-7; size: -; D: -; DNA: TGTGCCAGTAGTATAGGCTACGGGATTTACTCCTACGAGCAGTACTTC; CDR3: CASSIGYGIYSYEQYF
V: TRBV27; J: TRBJ2-1; size: -; D: TRBD1; DNA: TGTGCCAGCAGCCCCCTCGGGACAGGCAACTACAATGAGCAGTTCTTC; CDR3: CASSPLGTGNYNEQFF
V: TRBV6-5; J: TRBJ1-2; size: -; D: -; DNA: TGTGCCAGCAGTCTAGACAGCTATGGCTACACCTTC; CDR3: CASSLDSYGYTF
V: TRBV7-6; J: TRBJ1-1; size: -; D: TRBD1; DNA: TGTGCCAGCAGCTCAGGCCGGGACGTTACAGGGGGCTCAACTGAAGCTTTCTTT; CDR3: CASSSGRDVTGGSTEAFF
V: TRBV27; J: TRBJ2-1; size: -; D: -; DNA: TGTGCCAGCAGTTTACAGGGGGGTAATGAGCAGTTCTTC; CDR3: CASSLQGGNEQFF
V: TRBV19; J: TRBJ1-1; size: -; D: TRBD1; DNA: TGTGCCACCGAGAGGGTGGGACAGTTGAACACTGAAGCTTTCTTT; CDR3: CATERVGQLNTEAFF
V: TRBV2; J: TRBJ1-5; size: -; D: -; DNA: TGTGCCAGCAGTGAACGCCAGAGGGTCCCCGGGGATCAGCCCCAGCATTTT; CDR3: CASSERQRVPGDQPQHF
V: TRBV30; J: TRBJ1-3; size: -; D: -; DNA: TGTGCCTGGAGTGTCGGTATCTGGTCTGGAAACACCATATATTTT; CDR3: CAWSVGIWSGNTIYF
V: TRBV5-4; J: TRBJ2-7; size: once; D: TRBD1; DNA: TGTGCCAGCAGCATACCGGGACAGGGGTTCCACGAGCAGTACTTC; CDR3: CASSIPGQGFHEQYF
V: TRBV28; J: TRBJ2-7; size: -; D: TRBD1; DNA: TGTGCCAGCAGTTTATATGCAGGGGGCGAGCAGTACTTC; CDR3: CASSLYAGGEQYF
V: TRBV5-1; J: TRBJ2-4; size: -; D: -; DNA: TGCGCCAGCAGCTTGACCCGGACACAGGGACACATTCAGTACTTC; CDR3: CASSLTRTQGHIQYF
V: TRBV6-5; J: TRBJ2-4; size: -; D: TRBD2; DNA: TGTGCCAGCAGACCGCGTCGCGGGGGGTGGTACATTCAGTACTTC; CDR3: CASRPRRGGWYIQYF
V: TRBV6-1; J: TRBJ1-2; size: once; D: -; DNA: TGTGCCAGCAGTGTAGAGGGTAAGAGCGTCTATGGCTACACCTTC; CDR3: CASSVEGKSVYGYTF
V: TRBV9; J: TRBJ2-5; size: -; D: TRBD2; DNA: TGTGCCAGCAACCCTAGCGGGGTACAAGAGACCCAGTACTTC; CDR3: CASNPSGVQETQYF